Presented here are 28 T cell receptor beta chains from one specimen sequenced in a study of OX40 agonist ivuxolimab in advanced cancers. Profiled with immunoSEQ multiplex PCR; TCRdb holds only in-frame clones, not every one. Here the sample spans tens of thousands of clones, about 89% being singletons. The material was CD4+ or CD8+ T cells sorted from blood, obtained in a trial of the OX40 agonist ivuxolimab. Source of these receptors: an adult with an advanced solid tumor such as melanoma, head and neck, liver or kidney cancer.

There are a few counts of this clone. The chain couples TRBV6-1 to TRBJ2-1, with D perhaps TRBD1 (6 bases). The CDR3 has 15 residues. CDR1 is MNHNS, CDR2 SASEGT, per germline. V dropped 6 bases and J dropped 6 bases, with 18 bases sitting between them. CDR3 in DNA: TGTGCCAGCAGCTCAGGGGCCAGAAGTGCCAATGAGCAGTTCTTC. Residues: CASSSGARSANEQFF.

J is TRBJ1-2 and V is TRBV6-6, with D hard to call. Looked up from germline, CDR1 is MNHNY and CDR2 is SVGAGI (reference sequence). V lost 6 bases to trimming and J lost 3 bases, with 11 bases between them. CDR3 length: 13 amino acids. CDR3 sequence: CASRTGPDYGYTF. CDR3 bases: TGTGCCAGCAGAACCGGACCAGACTATGGCTACACCTTC.

The chain employs TRBV7-9 and TRBJ2-7; D remains unclear. The CDR3 totals 12 residues. Germline lookup yields CDR1 SEHNR and CDR2 FQNEAQ (reference sequence). Trimming shortened V by 1 base and J by 9 bases, and 10 bases separated the two germline ends. CDR3 sequence (DNA): TGTGCCAGCAGCTTAGAGGGCCAGCCGCAGTACTTC. Protein: CASSLEGQPQYF.

The gene calls are TRBV29-1 and TRBJ2-2; D perhaps matches TRBD1 (5 bases). V was pared by 5 bases and J by 4 bases, with 17 bases between. Per the germline V gene, CDR1 is SQVTM and CDR2 is ANQGSEA. The length of the CDR3 is 15 residues. The CDR3 bases are TGCAGCGTTCCTCCCGAACAGGACCCCACCGGGGAGCTGTTTTTT. Translating it yields CSVPPEQDPTGELFF.

V usage is TRBV18 and J usage is TRBJ2-5, with 9 nucleotides matching TRBD1. V shed 6 bases and J 0 bases; nucleotides not matched to a gene: 11. CDR1 and CDR2 from the germline V gene are KGHSH and LQKENI. The CDR3 has 17 residues. The DNA of the CDR3 is TGTGCCAGCTCTCCCGACCAAGGGACAGGGTACCAAGAGACCCAGTACTTC. Amino acid sequence: CASSPDQGTGYQETQYF.

This sequence joins TRBV7-9 and TRBJ2-7, with D perhaps matching TRBD2 (6 bases). This CDR3 region has 14 residues. V lost 1 base to trimming and J lost 5 bases, with 12 bases between them. Per the germline V gene, CDR1 is SEHNR and CDR2 is FQNEAQ (reference sequence). The CDR3 loop reads CASSLDVEGDEQYF. The CDR3 DNA is TGTGCCAGCAGCTTAGACGTGGAGGGCGACGAGCAGTACTTC. Supplemented by reference TRBV7-9 and TRBJ2-7, the full variable domain reads DTGVSQNPRHKITKRGQNVTFRCDPISEHNRLYWYRQTLGQGPEFLTYFQNEAQLEKSRLLSDRFSAERPKGSFSTLEIQRTEQGDSAMYLCASSLDVEGDEQYFGPGTRLTVT.

This clone turned up a few times. The chain joins TRBV29-1 to TRBJ2-2; tentatively, D is TRBD2 (5 bases). This CDR3 is built from 14 residues. V was cut by 5 bases and J by 6 bases, with 16 bases left in between. The germline V gene has CDR1 SQVTM and CDR2 ANQGSEA. The CDR3 reads CSVYDAEVSGELFF. CDR3 nucleotides: TGCAGCGTTTATGACGCGGAGGTTTCCGGGGAGCTGTTTTTT.

The rearrangement uses TRBV6-5 and TRBJ1-2; D remains unclear. The CDR3 has 13 amino acids. CDR1 and CDR2 (germline): MNHEY, SVGAGI. Trimming cost V 6 bases and J 4 bases, with 12 bases left between them. CDR3 coding DNA: TGTGCCAGCAGCTTTTACGGAGGCTATGGCTACACCTTC. As protein: CASSFYGGYGYTF.

The chain carries TRBV5-4 and TRBJ2-5, with TRBD2 matching over 10 bases. After removal of 3 bases from V and 5 bases from J, the junction contained 7 bases not matched to a gene. The germline V gene encodes CDR1 SGHNT and CDR2 YYREEE (reference sequence). The CDR3 is made up of 15 amino acids. The CDR3 DNA reads TGTGCCAGCAGCTCTAGCGGGAGCGGTAGGGAGACCCAGTACTTC. This encodes CASSSSGSGRETQYF.

The chain combines TRBV4-2 with TRBJ2-1; D perhaps matches TRBD2 (6 bases). V was trimmed by 0 bases and J by 5 bases, leaving 8 bases between them. The CDR3 length is 14 residues. Germline V gene sequence: CDR1 LGHNA, CDR2 YNFKEQ. CDR3 coding DNA: TGTGCCAGCAGCCAAGATTGGGGGGACAATGAGCAGTTCTTC. This translates into CASSQDWGDNEQFF.

The chain employs TRBV13 and TRBJ2-7; D remains ambiguous. Germline V CDR1 and CDR2: PRHDT, FYEKMQ (reference sequence). V lost 0 bases, J lost 5 bases, and 8 bases lay in between. This CDR3 has 13 residues. CDR3 sequence (DNA): TGTGCCAGCAGCTTAGGCCCCTCAAACGAGCAGTACTTC. It is translated as CASSLGPSNEQYF.

The chain has TRBV6-5 and TRBJ1-4; no clear D. Deletions cut 2 bases from V and 4 bases from J, with 8 bases between. Looked up from germline, CDR1 is MNHEY and CDR2 is SVGAGI. The CDR3 sequence is 14 residues long. DNA for the CDR3: TGTGCCAGCAGTTACGACCAGAATAATGAAAAACTGTTTTTT. Translation gives CASSYDQNNEKLFF.

This chain links TRBV15 with TRBJ1-2; D possibly corresponds to TRBD1 (6 bases). The V and J ends lost 1 base and 10 bases respectively, with 16 bases between them. The CDR3 runs 14 residues. CDR1 and CDR2 (germline): LNHNV, YYDKDF (reference sequence). The CDR3 sequence is CATSRVRGEVLYTF. CDR3 sequence (DNA): TGTGCCACCAGCAGAGTGAGGGGGGAGGTTCTCTACACCTTC.

This rearrangement joins TRBV19 to TRBJ2-4; no reliable D call. Germline-derived CDR1 and CDR2 are LNHDA and SQIVND (reference sequence). With 6 bases removed from V and 0 bases from J, the gap between germline ends came to 15 bases. The CDR3 length is 16 residues. The CDR3 is CASSSQRSLAKNIQYF. The CDR3 DNA is TGTGCCAGTAGCTCCCAGAGGTCCTTAGCCAAAAACATTCAGTACTTC.

V is TRBV7-9 and J is TRBJ2-7; the match to TRBD1 covers 8 bases. The J segment lost 6 bases and the V segment lost 5 bases, leaving 3 bases of the junction unmatched. This CDR3 has 12 amino acids. Germline loops: CDR1 SEHNR, CDR2 FQNEAQ (reference sequence). This CDR3 is CASSPTGGEQYF. The CDR3 DNA reads as TGTGCCAGCAGCCCAACAGGGGGCGAGCAGTACTTC.

This chain links TRBV27 with TRBJ2-5, with D unresolved. The J call is doubtful: the DNA matches TRBJ2-7 better. The CDR3 contains 14 residues. Per germline, CDR1 MNHEY and CDR2 SMNVEV (reference sequence). CDR3 coding DNA: TGTGCCAGCAGTTTCGTGGATTCCACCTACGAGCAGTACTTC. Amino acids: CASSFVDSTYEQYF.

This rearrangement joins TRBV7-9 to TRBJ1-1; perhaps TRBD1 as D (6 bases). The germline CDR1 and CDR2 sequences are SEHNR and FQNEAQ (reference sequence). The V and J ends lost 8 bases and 4 bases respectively, with 20 bases between them. The CDR3 consists of 15 residues. The CDR3 spells CASEPPQGPSTEAFF. In DNA, the CDR3 is TGTGCCAGCGAACCGCCGCAGGGGCCTAGCACTGAAGCTTTCTTT.

The chain links TRBV12-5 to TRBJ2-1, with D unresolved. This CDR3 comprises 13 residues. Germline V gene data show CDR1 as LGHNT and CDR2 as FRNRAP. Trimming removed 5 bases from V and 1 base from J, with 6 bases in between. CDR3 region: CASGLGSYNEQFF. The DNA of the CDR3 is TGTGCTAGTGGTCTCGGGTCCTACAATGAGCAGTTCTTC.

This sequence joins TRBV19 and TRBJ2-2; TRBD2 aligns across 9 bases. The V segment lost 9 bases and the J segment 5 bases; nucleotides outside the gene matches: 16. The CDR3 spans 17 residues. From germline, CDR1 is LNHDA and CDR2 SQIVND (reference sequence). The CDR3, as DNA: TGTGCCAGCGCCGCGCTAGCGGGGACGGGAGGGACCGGGGAGCTGTTTTTT. Translated, it gives CASAALAGTGGTGELFF. Full variable domain (rest looked up from reference TRBV19 and TRBJ2-2): DGGITQSPKYLFRKEGQNVTLSCEQNLNHDAMYWYRQDPGQGLRLIYYSQIVNDFQKGDIAEGYSVSREKKESFPLTVTSAQKNPTAFYLCASAALAGTGGTGELFFGEGSRLTVL.

The genes are TRBV7-2 and TRBJ2-7; 9 bases map to TRBD2. The J segment lost 2 bases and the V segment lost 1 base, leaving 6 bases of the junction unmatched. The CDR3 covers 16 residues. CDR1 SGHTA and CDR2 FQGNSA come from the germline V gene. The CDR3 sequence is CASSLEGLAFPYEQYF. The CDR3 region has the DNA TGTGCCAGCAGCTTAGAGGGACTAGCTTTTCCCTACGAGCAGTACTTC.

V is TRBV7-3 and J is TRBJ2-3; TRBD2 matches at 7 bases. Germline assignment: CDR1 SGHTA and CDR2 FQGTGA. The CDR3 has 16 amino acids. V was pared by 3 bases and J by 2 bases, with 8 bases of the junction left unmatched. This CDR3 reads CASSFGVAGSTDTQYF. In DNA form, the CDR3 reads TGTGCCAGCAGCTTCGGGGTAGCGGGCTCCACAGATACGCAGTATTTT.

V usage is TRBV19 and J usage is TRBJ2-7, with D unclear. The length of the CDR3 is 12 residues. Germline CDR1 LNHDA, CDR2 SQIVND (reference sequence). V gave up 5 bases and J gave up 4 bases, with 9 bases separating them. CDR3: CASSEDGYEQYF. The CDR3 DNA sequence: TGTGCCAGTAGTGAGGACGGGTACGAGCAGTACTTC.

The chain has TRBV9 and TRBJ2-1, with D unresolved. CDR1 and CDR2 (germline): SGDLS, YYNGEE. Deletions cut 0 bases from V and 6 bases from J, with 7 bases between. The CDR3 sequence is 13 residues long. The chain's CDR3 is CASSVALSNEQFF. The DNA for the CDR3 is TGTGCCAGCAGCGTAGCTCTCTCCAATGAGCAGTTCTTC.

The chain combines TRBV7-9 with TRBJ2-2; D may be TRBD2 (5 bases). CDR1 is SEHNR and CDR2 is FQNEAQ in the germline V gene (reference sequence). V dropped 7 bases and J dropped 5 bases, with 11 bases sitting between them. The CDR3 runs to 13 residues. The CDR3 is CASTLAVTGELFF. CDR3 bases: TGTGCCAGCACGCTAGCAGTTACCGGGGAGCTGTTTTTT.

CDR3 amino acids: CASSSGRGSYNEQFF. CDR3 nucleotides: TGTGCCAGCAGTAGCGGGAGAGGTTCCTACAATGAGCAGTTCTTC. V gene TRBV2 combines with J gene TRBJ2-1; 8 nucleotides match TRBD2. CDR1 and CDR2 from the germline V gene are SNHLY and FYNNEI. CDR3 length: 15 residues. The ends lost 5 bases at V and 1 base at J; junction bases unmatched: 4.

The rearrangement joins TRBV4-3 to TRBJ2-5, with D possibly being TRBD1 or TRBD2 (6 bases each). The length of the CDR3 is 14 residues. Trimming stripped 4 bases from V and 5 bases from J, with 14 bases between. Germline V CDR1 and CDR2: LGHNA, YSLEER. The CDR3 coding sequence is TGCGCCAGCAGCCCCCACGGGGGCAGGGAGACCCAGTACTTC. Protein sequence: CASSPHGGRETQYF.

V and J are TRBV19 and TRBJ2-7; TRBD2 agrees at 7 bases. Per germline, CDR1 LNHDA and CDR2 SQIVND (reference sequence). The CDR3 length is 14 residues. Trimming removed 6 bases from V and 2 bases from J; junction bases left unmatched: 7. Here the CDR3 DNA reads TGTGCCAGTAGCCCGCGCGCGGGAGCCTACGAGCAGTACTTC. Translated: CASSPRAGAYEQYF. Looking up the rest from reference TRBV19 and TRBJ2-7 gives the full variable domain: DGGITQSPKYLFRKEGQNVTLSCEQNLNHDAMYWYRQDPGQGLRLIYYSQIVNDFQKGDIAEGYSVSREKKESFPLTVTSAQKNPTAFYLCASSPRAGAYEQYFGPGTRLTVT.

This chain connects TRBV13 to TRBJ2-1, with TRBD2 matching 10 bases. The length of the CDR3 is 13 residues. Germline values: CDR1 PRHDT, CDR2 FYEKMQ (reference sequence). V gave up 8 bases and J gave up 8 bases; unmatched junction bases: 6. The CDR3 protein is CASSASGGDEQFF. The CDR3 DNA is TGTGCCAGCTCCGCTAGCGGGGGCGATGAGCAGTTCTTC.